This T cell receptor beta chain originates from a study of T-cell memory formation after mild COVID-19. Across the whole study: The study found TCR clusters largely donor specific. Study results and limitations: Those CD4+ clones that contracted were mainly in CM and EM (CD8+ ones in EMRA).

CDR1 and CDR2 (germline): DFQATT, SNEGSKA (reference sequence). The CDR3 runs to 14 residues. The germline V and J ends were trimmed by 6 bases and 5 bases, with 17 bases remaining between them. This clonotype has ten or more counts. As yet, its antigen is unknown. A single record per CDR3 protein comes from TCRdb applying MiXCR to the 5' RACE reads. The sample carries roughly 620,000 distinct CDR3 sequences, about a sixth recorded once. V is TRBV20-1 and J is TRBJ1-5; D not certain. The material sequenced was PBMCs or a T cell subset sorted from them (not recorded which). The sequence derives from an adult woman who had mild COVID-19 (a few samples of this study predate the infection). Cell type and time point are not known. The CDR3 is CSAKRKGPDQPQHF. The CDR3 DNA sequence: TGCAGTGCCAAGAGGAAAGGGCCGGATCAGCCCCAGCATTTT.